This T cell receptor (beta chain) was identified in a study of blood T cell repertoires in COVID-19. Looking at the study overall: Sites across the United States, Italy and Spain contributed samples from acute and convalescent COVID-19.

In germline, CDR1 is ENHRY, CDR2 SYGVKD. The length of the CDR3 is 15 residues. V lost 6 bases to trimming and J lost 4 bases; unmatched junction nucleotides: 8. Method: immunoSEQ multiplex PCR; TCRdb's copy keeps in-frame clones and lacks some. Among 160,000 or so clones, about 91% were seen once, and the ten largest hold about 3.9%. The sequenced material came from peripheral blood. This chain links TRBV10-3 with TRBJ2-7; the match to TRBD1 covers 11 bases. The receptor's source is a woman aged 55-69 years who had recovered from COVID-19. CDR3 loop: CAIREGTGGYYEQYF. CDR3 DNA: TGTGCCATCAGAGAGGGGACAGGGGGATATTACGAGCAGTACTTC.